A single sample is the source of the 4 T cell receptor beta chains below, sequenced in a study of neoadjuvant nivolumab and ipilimumab in lung cancer. Data came from immunoSEQ multiplex PCR; TCRdb stores just in-frame clones and leaves some out. This table holds approximately 17,000 clones, roughly 77% found once. The input for sequencing was tumor tissue, taken after neoadjuvant nivolumab, alone or with ipilimumab, at or shortly before surgery. These receptors came from an adult with non-small cell lung cancer.

V and J are TRBV9 and TRBJ2-1, with TRBD2 identical over 7 bases. From germline, CDR1 is SGDLS and CDR2 YYNGEE. V dropped 0 bases and J dropped 2; count of bases not matched to a gene: 2. The CDR3 covers 15 residues. As DNA, the CDR3 is TGTGCCAGCAGCGTAGGGGGGGGAGCCTACAATGAGCAGTTCTTC. Translated, it gives CASSVGGGAYNEQFF.

CDR3 bases: TGTGCCAGTAGTATTGGGACCGCAAACACTGAAGCTTTCTTT. Protein product: CASSIGTANTEAFF. V gene TRBV19 combines with J gene TRBJ1-1, with TRBD1 as a possible D gene (5 bases). CDR3 length equals 14 residues. Deletions cut 3 bases from V and 2 bases from J, with 10 bases between. Per germline, CDR1 LNHDA and CDR2 SQIVND (reference sequence). Supplemented by reference TRBV19 and TRBJ1-1, the full variable domain reads DGGITQSPKYLFRKEGQNVTLSCEQNLNHDAMYWYRQDPGQGLRLIYYSQIVNDFQKGDIAEGYSVSREKKESFPLTVTSAQKNPTAFYLCASSIGTANTEAFFGQGTRLTVV.

This chain links TRBV6-5 with TRBJ2-2; D is undetermined. This CDR3 has 12 amino acids. V shed 4 bases and J shed 2 bases, with 2 bases lying between them. Germline V gene sequence: CDR1 MNHEY, CDR2 SVGAGI. The CDR3 DNA follows: TGTGCCAGCAGTTTAAACACCGGGGAGCTGTTTTTT. The encoded protein is CASSLNTGELFF.

In its sample, this clone was seen a few times. This sequence joins TRBV30 and TRBJ2-2; 7 bases fit TRBD2. This CDR3 comprises 14 residues. Per the germline V gene, CDR1 is GTSNPN and CDR2 is SVGIG (reference sequence). V was pared by 5 bases and J by 2 bases, with 5 bases of the junction left unmatched. The CDR3 nucleotides are TGTGCCTGGGGGCTAGCGGTTAACACCGGGGAGCTGTTTTTT. The encoded protein is CAWGLAVNTGELFF.